The present T cell receptor beta chain was sequenced within a study of shared clonotypes between healthy human individuals. Study background: Donors had three CD4 naive, three CD4 memory, two CD8 naive and one CD8 memory plate apiece.

The donors, all of them Caucasian adults, lived in Nashville, Tennessee. A note on this clone: Its antigen is not known.

Broader study findings: Naive subsets generally had larger estimated richness than memory subsets. Generation probabilities were higher for clonotypes shared across all four sorted-subset donors than for unshared ones.

Some clones are missing from TCRdb's copy, which holds only in-frame ones; the method was immunoSEQ multiplex PCR. Of around 1.6 million clones listed, around 98% were seen once; the top ten hold 0.4% to 0.45%. Trimming took off 10 bases at V and 5 bases at J, with 20 bases between the two ends. The CDR3 extends over 14 amino acids. Per germline, CDR1 WNHNN and CDR2 SYGVQD (reference sequence). The chain couples TRBV10-1 to TRBJ2-5, with a tentative D call TRBD2 (5 bases). The receptor comes from a young man in good health. Sequenced: naive CD4+ T cells sorted from blood. Regarding subset: CD45RA+ positively selected. In DNA, the CDR3 is TGCGCCACCCCGGTTCCGGTCTCGGGGGAGACCCAGTACTTC. Its protein is CATPVPVSGETQYF.